The 4 T cell receptor beta chains listed next were all sequenced from one sample in a study of T cells in localized non-small cell lung cancer. Assay used: immunoSEQ multiplex PCR; TCRdb lists only in-frame clones, some missing. The sample lists around 31,000 clones, 90% to 95% occurring once. The specimen was peripheral blood, collected before any cancer treatment. These receptors all come from a woman aged 35-75 years with stage I lung adenocarcinoma.

This chain links TRBV6-5 with TRBJ1-1; 7 nucleotides line up with TRBD1. Losses at the gene ends were 6 bases for V and 1 base for J; bases not matched to a gene: 5. This CDR3 has 14 amino acids. Germline V CDR1 and CDR2: MNHEY, SVGAGI. The CDR3: CASRTTGRNTEAFF. CDR3 nucleotide sequence: TGTGCCAGCAGAACGACAGGGCGGAACACTGAAGCTTTCTTT.

As for this clone: Other nucleotide sequences in the sample specify the same CDR3. The V call is TRBV29-1, the J call TRBJ2-3; D is undetermined. Trimming left V 6 bases short and J 0 bases short, with 7 bases between. The CDR3 has 12 residues. Germline V gene data show CDR1 as SQVTM and CDR2 as ANQGSEA. DNA of the CDR3: TGCAGCGTCGACGACAGCACAGATACGCAGTATTTT. It encodes CSVDDSTDTQYF.

This chain links TRBV5-1 with TRBJ1-2; D is perhaps TRBD1 (5 bases). The CDR3 runs to 14 residues. Germline V CDR1 and CDR2: SGHRS, YFSETQ. Trimming shortened V by 3 bases and J by 4 bases, and 13 bases separated the two germline ends. This CDR3 reads CASSSGAGPYGYTF. The DNA for the CDR3 is TGCGCCAGCAGCTCCGGCGCGGGACCCTATGGCTACACCTTC.

The chain uses TRBV5-1 and TRBJ1-1, with a tentative D call TRBD1 (6 bases). The CDR3 covers 14 residues. Germline V gives CDR1 SGHRS, CDR2 YFSETQ. With 7 bases removed from V and 0 bases from J, the gap between germline ends came to 13 bases. CDR3 amino acids: CASRYRQVNTEAFF. The CDR3 DNA reads as TGCGCCAGCCGATACAGACAGGTGAACACTGAAGCTTTCTTT.